This T cell receptor (beta chain) is from a study of T cell responses to AZD1222 COVID-19 vaccine. For the study at large: Samples with a second dose at about 4 or about 12 weeks were pooled together. Points from the study as a whole: Clonal diversity was possibly underestimated; the donors were predominantly white British and more often female. As reported, nearly half of all spike-specific TCRs target variant regions that are unmutated. Dominant CD4 TCR responses targeted spike regions 160-218 and 743-854.

TCRdb keeps only in-frame clones here, not all; method: immunoSEQ multiplex PCR. Of more than 60,000 clones listed, roughly 87% are singletons. Details on this clone: Antigen unknown.

This specimen was peripheral blood, taken on day 0 of AZD1222 vaccination. This receptor was identified in an adult in good health.

DNA of the CDR3: TGTGCCAGCAGCTTAGGGGCCCAGGGGACTGAAGCTTTCTTT. Translated, it gives CASSLGAQGTEAFF. V is TRBV7-3 and J is TRBJ1-1, with D tentatively TRBD1 (6 bases). Germline V lookup: CDR1 SGHTA, CDR2 FQGTGA. V was trimmed by 2 bases and J by 5 bases, leaving 12 bases between them. The CDR3 contains 14 residues.